What follows is one TCR beta chain and its context. The PCR ran on 60 Vbeta and 13 Jbeta primers. Measured with immunoSEQ multiplex PCR; TCRdb has only the in-frame clones, and not every one. The sample yields 100,000 to 150,000 clones, of which the top ten take up about 2.2%. The data are from a study of cytomegalovirus exposure and HLA in healthy donors. The length of the CDR3 is 16 residues. The clonotype was recovered from a man aged 35-49 years in good health and CMV-seronegative. The chain links TRBV21-1 to TRBJ2-1; TRBD2, the D gene given by the table, was not confirmed from the DNA. TRBV21-1 corresponds to a pseudogene. Sequenced material: PBMCs. CDR3 in amino acids: CATGLVTIRSYNEQFF. CDR3 nucleotide sequence: TGTGCCACGGGACTAGTCACTATCCGCTCCTACAATGAGCAGTTCTTC.